The 14 T cell receptor beta chains reported below all come from one sample, sequenced in a study of cytomegalovirus exposure and HLA in healthy donors. Clones were read by immunoSEQ multiplex PCR, and TCRdb kept only the in-frame ones, dropping some. The table lists more than 120,000 clones, approximately 90% of them singletons. Specimen: PBMCs. These receptors originate from a man aged 18-30 years in good health and CMV-seropositive.

The V call is TRBV19, the J call TRBJ1-1; D is possibly TRBD1 (6 bases). CDR3 length: 15 amino acids. Trimming removed 1 base from V and 2 bases from J, with 11 bases in between. CDR1 is LNHDA, CDR2 SQIVND, per germline (reference sequence). For the CDR3, the DNA is TGTGCCAGTAGTATAGTCCCGGACAGAAACACTGAAGCTTTCTTT. Translating gives CASSIVPDRNTEAFF.

The V gene is TRBV2, the J gene TRBJ1-2; 10 nucleotides line up with TRBD1. Germline values: CDR1 SNHLY, CDR2 FYNNEI. This CDR3 is built from 14 residues. V was clipped by 6 bases and J by 14 bases; unmatched bases: 15. CDR3 sequence: CASRTPGTGEKDTF. CDR3 in DNA: TGTGCCAGCAGGACCCCGGGGACAGGGGAAAAGGATACCTTC.

CDR3 loop: CASSTSIRDTPRVGQFF. In nucleotides, the CDR3 is TGCGCCAGCAGCACCTCGATCCGGGACACCCCTAGGGTTGGGCAGTTCTTC. The rearrangement joins TRBV5-1 to TRBJ2-1; tentative D call: TRBD1 (6 bases). Trimming left V 4 bases short and J 12 bases short, with 29 bases between. The CDR3 is 17 amino acids. Germline lookup yields CDR1 SGHRS and CDR2 YFSETQ.

V is TRBV28 and J is TRBJ2-7; 10 bases agree with TRBD1. The CDR3 spans 15 residues. Trimming at V came to 6 bases and at J to 6 bases, leaving 11 bases not matched to a gene. Germline lookup yields CDR1 MDHEN and CDR2 SYDVKM. The chain's CDR3 is CASSPVRDRGLEQYF. DNA of the CDR3: TGTGCCAGCAGCCCCGTAAGGGACAGGGGCCTCGAGCAGTACTTC.

The gene calls are TRBV27 and TRBJ2-7; 7 nucleotides line up with TRBD2. V was pared by 6 bases and J by 6 bases, with 14 bases of the junction left unmatched. Per the germline V gene, CDR1 is MNHEY and CDR2 is SMNVEV (reference sequence). The CDR3 has 15 residues. CDR3 in DNA: TGTGCCAGCAGACAAGCGGGGACTCTCTGGGGCGAGCAGTACTTC. Protein: CASRQAGTLWGEQYF.

This chain connects TRBV14 to TRBJ1-1; a possible D gene is TRBD1 (5 bases). The CDR3 contains 13 residues. Trimming pared 1 base from V and 11 bases from J, leaving 14 bases between. CDR1 SGHDN and CDR2 FVKESK come from the germline V gene. The CDR3 sequence is CASSQAMAGPAFF. CDR3 bases: TGTGCCAGCAGCCAAGCTATGGCGGGGCCGGCTTTCTTT.

The chain has TRBV5-4 and TRBJ1-2; 9 nucleotides match TRBD1. The junction had 3 bases not matched to a gene; V was cut back by 4 bases and J by 2 bases. The CDR3 totals 14 residues. Germline CDR1 SGHNT, CDR2 YYREEE (reference sequence). For the CDR3, the DNA is TGTGCCAGCAGCGGCGGACAGGGGAACTATGGCTACACCTTC. Amino acids: CASSGGQGNYGYTF.

V and J are TRBV6-6 and TRBJ1-5, with TRBD1 identical over 11 bases. Germline V gene sequence: CDR1 MNHNY, CDR2 SVGAGI (reference sequence). With V trimmed by 5 bases and J by 2 bases, 5 bases remained unmatched. The length of the CDR3 is 16 residues. The CDR3 loop is CASSPDRGRGNQPQHF. CDR3 nucleotides: TGTGCCAGCAGTCCGGACAGGGGGCGAGGCAATCAGCCCCAGCATTTT.

The J gene is TRBJ2-5, the V gene TRBV6-1; 8 bases are a match to TRBD2. Germline-derived CDR1 and CDR2 are MNHNS and SASEGT. This CDR3 has 15 amino acids. After removal of 5 bases from V and 5 bases from J, the junction contained 10 bases not matched to a gene. CDR3 loop: CASSRAGGPPETQYF. CDR3 DNA: TGTGCCAGCAGTCGGGCGGGAGGACCCCCCGAGACCCAGTACTTC.

The chain is built from TRBV11-3 and TRBJ2-7; 10 nucleotides match TRBD1. Trimming removed 2 bases from V and 4 bases from J; junction bases left unmatched: 5. Germline loops: CDR1 SGHNT, CDR2 YENEEA. This CDR3 has 15 residues. Here the CDR3 reads CASSLYGTGVYEQYF. CDR3 nucleotide sequence: TGTGCCAGCAGCTTATATGGGACAGGGGTTTACGAGCAGTACTTC.

The chain employs TRBV11-2 and TRBJ1-4, with D uncertain. V was clipped by 2 bases and J by 6 bases, with 7 bases between them. CDR1 and CDR2 from the germline V gene are SGHAT and FQNNGV. CDR3 length: 13 residues. CDR3 sequence reads: CASSLRTDEKLFF. For the CDR3, the DNA is TGTGCCAGCAGCTTAAGAACAGATGAAAAACTGTTTTTT.

As regards this clone: One end of the junction varies from germline; a read error may be responsible. The CDR3 spells CANSINFVWGQRNTEAFF. The DNA for the CDR3 is TGTGCCAATAGTATAAACTTTGTATGGGGACAAAGGAACACTGAAGCTTTCTTT. The chain combines TRBV19 with TRBJ1-1; D may be TRBD1 (6 bases). Germline V gene lookup returns CDR1 LNHDA and CDR2 SQIVND (reference sequence). CDR3 length: 18 residues.

The chain couples TRBV28 to TRBJ2-5, with 11 positions matching TRBD1. The CDR3 length is 15 residues. Germline-derived CDR1 and CDR2 are MDHEN and SYDVKM. Unmatched junction bases numbered 5, after V lost 4 bases and J lost 4 bases. Here the CDR3 DNA reads TGTGCCAGCAGTTACGGACAGGGGGCTGGAGAGACCCAGTACTTC. It codes for CASSYGQGAGETQYF. The full variable domain, completed using reference TRBV28 and TRBJ2-5, is DVKVTQSSRYLVKRTGEKVFLECVQDMDHENMFWYRQDPGLGLRLIYFSYDVKMKEKGDIPEGYSVSREKKERFSLILESASTNQTSMYLCASSYGQGAGETQYFGPGTRLLVL.

This chain joins TRBV7-9 and TRBJ2-5; D perhaps matches TRBD1 (5 bases). The J call may be incorrect, as the DNA end agrees better with TRBJ2-7. CDR1 and CDR2 from the germline V gene are SEHNR and FQNEAQ (reference sequence). This CDR3 spans 16 amino acids. CDR3 in DNA: TGTGCCAGCAGCCCGCTCGAGACAGTCTACTCCTACGAGCAGTACTTC. Its protein is CASSPLETVYSYEQYF.